The rows below give T cell receptor beta chains drawn from one sample of a study of blood T cell repertoires in COVID-19. Sequenced by immunoSEQ multiplex PCR; TCRdb stores in-frame clones only, minus some. Among 250,000 to 300,000 clones, over 65% were seen once, and the ten largest hold around 3.4%. The sequencing input was peripheral blood. These receptors were taken from a woman older than 75 with acute or convalescent COVID-19. The CDR3 runs from the conserved cysteine through the conserved F or W. The order of the fields is CDR3 length, clone size, D gene, J gene, V gene, CDR3 DNA, CDR3 protein. The D gene is left open where the match is weak. Only part of the rows carry a size: once, few, many, or a class if the clone is expanded.

len: 14; abundance: -; d_gene: TRBD2; j_gene: TRBJ2-1; v_gene: TRBV6-5; CDR3nt: TGTGCCAGCAGGGCGGGGGTGGCCTACAATGAGCAGTTCTTC; CDR3aa: CASRAGVAYNEQFF
len: 20; abundance: once; d_gene: -; j_gene: TRBJ1-5; v_gene: TRBV2; CDR3nt: TGTGCCAGCAGTCCAGCGACAGGCTCAAGAAGACAGATTAGCAATCAGCCCCAGCATTTT; CDR3aa: CASSPATGSRRQISNQPQHF
len: 15; abundance: -; d_gene: TRBD2; j_gene: TRBJ2-1; v_gene: TRBV19; CDR3nt: TGTGCCAGTAGTAGGGGGAGCGGGGGAACAAATGAGCAGTTCTTC; CDR3aa: CASSRGSGGTNEQFF
len: 14; abundance: few; d_gene: TRBD1; j_gene: TRBJ1-2; v_gene: TRBV2; CDR3nt: TGTGCCAGCAGTCCCCGGGACAGGACTTATGGCTACACCTTC; CDR3aa: CASSPRDRTYGYTF
len: 14; abundance: -; d_gene: -; j_gene: TRBJ1-1; v_gene: TRBV7-2; CDR3nt: TGTGCCAGCAGCCCTCAAGGAGGGCTCACTGAAGCTTTCTTT; CDR3aa: CASSPQGGLTEAFF
len: 15; abundance: -; d_gene: -; j_gene: TRBJ2-2; v_gene: TRBV6-1; CDR3nt: TGTGCCAGCAGTGAACCCGCCCGCGACACCGGGGAGCTGTTTTTT; CDR3aa: CASSEPARDTGELFF
len: 12; abundance: -; d_gene: TRBD1; j_gene: TRBJ2-7; v_gene: TRBV6-5; CDR3nt: TGTGCCAGCGGGGACAGGGCCGGCGAGCAGTACTTC; CDR3aa: CASGDRAGEQYF
len: 13; abundance: -; d_gene: -; j_gene: TRBJ1-5; v_gene: TRBV7-2; CDR3nt: TGTGCCAGCAGCTGGGACATTGATCAGCCCCAGCATTTT; CDR3aa: CASSWDIDQPQHF
len: 16; abundance: -; d_gene: -; j_gene: TRBJ2-6; v_gene: TRBV3-1/TRBV3-2; CDR3nt: TGTGCCAGCAGCCTCACGACAGGCTCTGGGGCCAACGTCCTGACTTTC; CDR3aa: CASSLTTGSGANVLTF
len: 13; abundance: -; d_gene: TRBD1; j_gene: TRBJ1-1; v_gene: TRBV5-1; CDR3nt: TGCGCCAGCAGGGAGCCGGGACAGGGTGAAGCTTTCTTT; CDR3aa: CASREPGQGEAFF
len: 15; abundance: -; d_gene: -; j_gene: TRBJ1-3; v_gene: TRBV3-1/TRBV3-2; CDR3nt: TGTGCCAGCAGCCGAAATCTGGGCCTGGGAAACACCATATATTTT; CDR3aa: CASSRNLGLGNTIYF
len: 15; abundance: once; d_gene: -; j_gene: TRBJ2-5; v_gene: TRBV2; CDR3nt: TGTGCCAGCAGTGAGGGGGGTGACTTGAGGGGGACCCAGTACTTC; CDR3aa: CASSEGGDLRGTQYF
len: 16; abundance: few; d_gene: TRBD2; j_gene: TRBJ2-3; v_gene: TRBV7-9; CDR3nt: TGTGCCAGCAGCCCCCGCGGGAGCCTGGGCACAGATACGCAGTATTTT; CDR3aa: CASSPRGSLGTDTQYF
len: 15; abundance: -; d_gene: -; j_gene: TRBJ2-7; v_gene: TRBV7-9; CDR3nt: TGTGCCAGCAGCGGGGACTGGCTAGGCTCCTACGAGCAGTACTTC; CDR3aa: CASSGDWLGSYEQYF
len: 15; abundance: -; d_gene: TRBD1; j_gene: TRBJ2-7; v_gene: TRBV7-2; CDR3nt: TGTGCCAGCAGCCGGGGACAGGGGATCACCTACGAGCAGTACTTC; CDR3aa: CASSRGQGITYEQYF